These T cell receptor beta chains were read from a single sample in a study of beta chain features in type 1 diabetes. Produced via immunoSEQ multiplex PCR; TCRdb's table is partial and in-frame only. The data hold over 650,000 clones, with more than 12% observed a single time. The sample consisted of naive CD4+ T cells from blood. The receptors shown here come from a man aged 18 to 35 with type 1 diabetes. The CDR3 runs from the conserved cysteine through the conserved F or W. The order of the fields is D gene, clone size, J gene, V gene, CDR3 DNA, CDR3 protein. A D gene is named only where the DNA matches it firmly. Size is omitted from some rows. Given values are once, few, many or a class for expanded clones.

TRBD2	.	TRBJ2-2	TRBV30	TGTGCCTGGGACCTGGGACTAGCGGGGATACCGAACACCGGGGAGCTGTTTTTT	CAWDLGLAGIPNTGELFF
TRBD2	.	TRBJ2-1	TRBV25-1	TGTGCCAGCAGTGGGAGGGCGGCGGGGGAAAAGCAGTTCTTC	CASSGRAAGEKQFF
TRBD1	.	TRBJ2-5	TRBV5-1	TGCGCCAGCAGCTCAGGACAGGGGGAGACCCAGTACTTC	CASSSGQGETQYF
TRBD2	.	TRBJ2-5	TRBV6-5	TGTGCCAGCAGCCCTACTAGCGGAGAGACCCAGTACTTC	CASSPTSGETQYF
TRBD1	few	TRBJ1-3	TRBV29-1	TGCAGCGCCGCCGGCAGGGGGTCTGGAAACACCATATATTTT	CSAAGRGSGNTIYF
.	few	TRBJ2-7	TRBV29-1	TGCAGCGTGAGGGGACAACCGAGCTCCTACGAGCAGTACTTC	CSVRGQPSSYEQYF
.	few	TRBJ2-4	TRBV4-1	TGCGCCAGCAGACCAGAACTGTCGGTGGGGGTAGGCAAAAACATTCAGTACTTC	CASRPELSVGVGKNIQYF
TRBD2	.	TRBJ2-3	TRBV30	TGTGCCTGGGGGGACTACAGCCCTAAATCAGATACGCAGTATTTT	CAWGDYSPKSDTQYF
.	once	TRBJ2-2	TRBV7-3	TGTGCCAGCAGCTCCAGGCTCACCGGGGAGCTGTTTTTT	CASSSRLTGELFF
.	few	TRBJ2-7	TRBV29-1	TGCAGCGTCGCGGATGCGGAAGACTACGAGCAGTACTTC	CSVADAEDYEQYF
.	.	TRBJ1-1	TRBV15	TGTGCCACCAGCAGAGCAGGGGTAAGCACTGAAGCTTTCTTT	CATSRAGVSTEAFF
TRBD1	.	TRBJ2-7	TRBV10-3	TGTGCCATCAGTGGTAACGGACAGGGAATGCGCGAGCAGTACTTC	CAISGNGQGMREQYF
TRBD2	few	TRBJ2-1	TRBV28	TGTGCCAGCAGTTTGGGCGGGGGGAGGTACAATGAGCAGTTCTTC	CASSLGGGRYNEQFF
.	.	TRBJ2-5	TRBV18	TGTGCCAGCTCACCCGGTGCAGAGACCCAGTACTTC	CASSPGAETQYF
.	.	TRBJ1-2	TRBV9	TGTGCCAGCAGCCCACGGAAGGGGGATGGCTATGGCTACACCTTC	CASSPRKGDGYGYTF
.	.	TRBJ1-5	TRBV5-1	TGCGCCAGCAGCTTTAACCAAAATCAGCCCCAGCATTTT	CASSFNQNQPQHF
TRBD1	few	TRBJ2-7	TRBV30	TGTGCCTGGAGTGATTTACACCGGGACAGCTACGAGCAGTACTTC	CAWSDLHRDSYEQYF
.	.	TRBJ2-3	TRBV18	TGTGCCAGCTCACCACTGACAAGCGGCACCGGGGATACGCAGTATTTT	CASSPLTSGTGDTQYF
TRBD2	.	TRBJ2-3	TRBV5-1	TGCGCCAGCAGCGAGCGGGAGAGCACAGATACGCAGTATTTT	CASSERESTDTQYF
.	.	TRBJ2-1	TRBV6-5	TGTGCCAGCAGTTACTCGATATGGCCCCCCTACAATGAGCAGTTCTTC	CASSYSIWPPYNEQFF
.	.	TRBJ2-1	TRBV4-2	TGTGCCAGCAGCCAAGATGGTGCGTCGAGCTCCTACAATGAGCAGTTCTTC	CASSQDGASSSYNEQFF
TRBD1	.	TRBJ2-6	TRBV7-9	TGTGCTAACAACCAGGGGGCCCCCTCTGGGGCCAACGTCCTGACTTTC	CANNQGAPSGANVLTF
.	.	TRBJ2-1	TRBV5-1	TGCGCCAGCAGCTTGGATGGCAGATCCAATGAGCAGTTCTTC	CASSLDGRSNEQFF
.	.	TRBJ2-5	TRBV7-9	TGTGCCAGCAGCACACGACTGTACCAAGAGACCCAGTACTTC	CASSTRLYQETQYF
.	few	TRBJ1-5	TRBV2	TGTGCCAGCACTGATAACGGGGATCAGCCCCAGCATTTT	CASTDNGDQPQHF
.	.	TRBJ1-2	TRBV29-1	TGCAGCGTAGCTCACAGCAGGGTACCCTATGGCTACACCTTC	CSVAHSRVPYGYTF
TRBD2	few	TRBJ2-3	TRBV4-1	TGCGCCAGCAGCCAACCTGGGACTAGCGGGACGGGAGATACGCAGTATTTT	CASSQPGTSGTGDTQYF
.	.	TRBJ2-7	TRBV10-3	TGTGCCATCAGTGAGGGCAGAACCTACGAGCAGTACTTC	CAISEGRTYEQYF
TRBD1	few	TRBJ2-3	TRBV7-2	TGTGCCAGCAGCTCGGGACAGACAGATACGCAGTATTTT	CASSSGQTDTQYF
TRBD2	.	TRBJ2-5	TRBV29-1	TGCAGCGTTGGCCGACTAGCGGCACAAGAGACCCAGTACTTC	CSVGRLAAQETQYF
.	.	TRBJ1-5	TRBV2	TGTGCCACCCGTGGGGGGGGCGCTCAGCCCCAGCATTTT	CATRGGGAQPQHF
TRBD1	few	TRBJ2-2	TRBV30	TGTGCCTGGAGTGGCGGACAGGGATACACCGGGGAGCTGTTTTTT	CAWSGGQGYTGELFF